Listed here are 32 T cell receptor beta chains from one sample, sequenced in a study of T-cell reconstitution after alpha-beta-depleted transplantation in children. It was with unique molecular identifiers that the TCRbeta library was prepared. TCRdb independently ran MiXCR on the PCR reads; one entry per CDR3 protein. Of around 340,000 distinct CDR3 sequences in the sample, about an eighth were seen once. Specimen: PBMCs, collected from the stem cell graft. The receptors stem from a human donor who donated a stem cell graft to a child with Fanconi anemia.

This clonotype was recorded a few times. The V call is TRBV24-1, the J call TRBJ2-1, with D maybe TRBD1 (6 bases). This CDR3 has 14 amino acids. Trimming took 4 bases from V and 11 from J, leaving 17 bases between them. Germline CDR1 KGHDR, CDR2 SFDVKD. CDR3: CATSDSGQPLKQFF. CDR3 sequence (DNA): TGTGCCACCAGTGACTCAGGACAGCCTCTTAAGCAGTTCTTC.

The V and J genes are TRBV3-1 and TRBJ2-3, with D unresolved. Per germline, CDR1 LGHDT and CDR2 YNNKEL (reference sequence). The CDR3 extends over 12 amino acids. The CDR3 region is CTISRYTDTQYF. In DNA form, the CDR3 reads TGTACCATCAGCCGCTACACAGATACGCAGTATTTT.

This clonotype came up a few times. The chain has TRBV19 and TRBJ1-2; TRBD1 agrees at 8 bases. The CDR3 length is 14 residues. With 4 bases clipped from V and 6 bases from J, the junction kept 7 bases outside the gene matches. Per the germline V gene, CDR1 is LNHDA and CDR2 is SQIVND (reference sequence). The CDR3 loop reads CASSTGQGWDGYTF. The DNA of the CDR3 is TGTGCCAGTAGTACCGGACAGGGATGGGATGGCTACACCTTC.

This clonotype was seen only a few times. The rearrangement uses TRBV2 and TRBJ1-5, with 7 bases lining up with TRBD1. The CDR3 contains 15 residues. Looked up from germline, CDR1 is SNHLY and CDR2 is FYNNEI. Losses at the gene ends were 4 bases for V and 6 bases for J; bases not matched to a gene: 9. The CDR3 protein is CASSANRGLVQPQHF. The CDR3 DNA sequence: TGTGCCAGCAGTGCTAACAGGGGTTTGGTTCAGCCCCAGCATTTT.

This chain uses TRBV7-9 with TRBJ2-2; D not certain. Germline V gene data show CDR1 as SEHNR and CDR2 as FQNEAQ (reference sequence). Trimming removed 5 bases from V and 5 bases from J, with 12 bases in between. The length of the CDR3 is 14 residues. The CDR3 DNA sequence: TGTGCCAGCAGCCAGCGCAGGTTTACCGGGGAGCTGTTTTTT. Encoded protein: CASSQRRFTGELFF.

This clonotype was seen a handful of times. The chain recombines TRBV12-3 or TRBV12-4 with TRBJ1-1; 8 bases are shared with TRBD1. This CDR3 has 14 amino acids. V gave up 7 bases and J gave up 5 bases; unmatched junction bases: 9. CDR3 amino acids: CASIDRGRTTEAFF. CDR3 sequence (DNA): TGTGCCAGCATCGACAGGGGTAGAACGACTGAAGCTTTCTTT.

The table lists this clonotype with many counts. The rearrangement joins TRBV7-2 to TRBJ1-1; possibly TRBD1 for D (5 bases). Germline CDR1 SGHTA, CDR2 FQGNSA. Trimming took 4 bases from V and 1 from J, leaving 13 bases between them. CDR3 length equals 15 residues. The CDR3 DNA is TGTGCCAGCAGCTACTCAGGGCGAGCGAACACTGAAGCTTTCTTT. Residues: CASSYSGRANTEAFF.

The rearrangement uses TRBV2 and TRBJ1-4; D is perhaps TRBD1 (6 bases). V lost 6 bases to trimming and J lost 7 bases, with 15 bases between them. Germline-derived CDR1 and CDR2 are SNHLY and FYNNEI. The CDR3 is 14 residues long. CDR3 DNA sequence: TGTGCCAGCAGGATCGCCGGGACAAGTGAAAAACTGTTTTTT. Translation: CASRIAGTSEKLFF.

This clonotype showed up many times. This chain uses TRBV5-5 with TRBJ1-2; 7 bases are shared with TRBD1. Germline values: CDR1 SGHKS, CDR2 YYEKEE (reference sequence). Trimming at V came to 3 bases and at J to 3 bases, leaving 11 bases not matched to a gene. The CDR3 spans 16 residues. The DNA for the CDR3 is TGTGCCAGCAGCTCCACCGGGACAGATTTTTACTATGGCTACACCTTC. Translating it yields CASSSTGTDFYYGYTF.

This clonotype was recorded a few times. The DNA for the CDR3 is TGCAGTGCTAGGGACAGCTACGAGCAGTACTTC. The encoded protein is CSARDSYEQYF. The chain links TRBV20-1 to TRBJ2-7; a possible D gene is TRBD1 (6 bases). V dropped 3 bases and J dropped 3 bases, with 6 bases sitting between them. Germline CDR1 DFQATT, CDR2 SNEGSKA (reference sequence). The CDR3 has 11 amino acids.

This clonotype has a handful of counts. V gene TRBV29-1 combines with J gene TRBJ1-5; weak D call: TRBD1 (5 bases). The CDR3 runs 13 residues. Trimming pared 2 bases from V and 6 bases from J, leaving 11 bases between. CDR1 SQVTM and CDR2 ANQGSEA come from the germline V gene. CDR3: CSVELGVGQPQHF. DNA of the CDR3: TGCAGCGTTGAACTGGGGGTAGGTCAGCCCCAGCATTTT.

About this clonotype: A read error may be the cause here, since a much bigger clone is one base away. The chain couples TRBV29-1 to TRBJ2-3; TRBD1 agrees at 7 bases. The CDR3 extends over 13 amino acids. In germline, CDR1 is SQVTM, CDR2 ANQGSEA. For the CDR3, the DNA is TGCAGCGTTGACTTACAGGGGTTAGATACGAAGTATTTT. The encoded protein is CSVDLQGLDTKYF.

This clonotype was seen ten or more times. The chain links TRBV6-6 to TRBJ2-3; no definite D call. CDR1 MNHNY and CDR2 SVGAGI come from the germline V gene (reference sequence). The CDR3 has 12 residues. V dropped 7 bases and J dropped 5 bases, with 10 bases sitting between them. The CDR3 here is CASTPKGDTQYF. In DNA, the CDR3 is TGTGCCAGCACTCCGAAAGGAGATACGCAGTATTTT.

The CDR3 protein is CSARNQGADTQYF. As DNA, the CDR3 is TGCAGTGCTAGGAATCAAGGGGCAGATACGCAGTATTTT. This chain uses TRBV20-1 with TRBJ2-3, with a weak D call TRBD1 (5 bases). The CDR3 has 13 residues. The ends were cut back, 3 bases at V and 4 bases at J, with 11 bases in the middle. CDR1 is DFQATT and CDR2 is SNEGSKA in the germline V gene (reference sequence).

CDR3 nucleotides: TGTGCCAGCAGGCAGGGGCAGTCCTATGGCTACACCTTC. This translates into CASRQGQSYGYTF. The chain combines TRBV6-1 with TRBJ1-2; D may be TRBD1 (6 bases). Germline values: CDR1 MNHNS, CDR2 SASEGT. CDR3 size: 13 residues. The V gene lost 6 bases and the J gene lost 4 bases, with 12 bases spanning the gap.

The CDR3 protein is CASSLAGGPPRDTQYF. In DNA, the CDR3 is TGTGCCAGCAGTTTGGCGGGGGGGCCGCCACGAGATACGCAGTATTTT. The chain couples TRBV27 to TRBJ2-3; TRBD2 matches 9 bases. Germline V gives CDR1 MNHEY, CDR2 SMNVEV (reference sequence). This CDR3 comprises 16 residues. Trimming took 3 bases from V and 5 from J; bases not matched to a gene: 9.

J is TRBJ2-7 and V is TRBV3-1; perhaps TRBD1 as D (6 bases). Between the trimmed V and J ends, which lost 1 base and 5 bases, there was a span of 9 bases. CDR1 LGHDT and CDR2 YNNKEL come from the germline V gene (reference sequence). This CDR3 region has 13 residues. The CDR3 protein is CASSQGRGDEQYF. CDR3 in DNA: TGTGCCAGCAGCCAAGGCAGGGGAGACGAGCAGTACTTC.

V usage is TRBV11-2 and J usage is TRBJ2-2; D is ambiguous. V lost 2 bases and J lost 4, with 8 bases in between. Germline lookup yields CDR1 SGHAT and CDR2 FQNNGV. CDR3 length: 14 residues. In DNA form, the CDR3 reads TGTGCCAGCAGCTTACTCTCCCCCACCGGGGAGCTGTTTTTT. Translated: CASSLLSPTGELFF.

V and J are TRBV3-1 and TRBJ2-1; D gene ambiguous. V was clipped by 1 base and J by 12 bases, with 10 bases between them. The CDR3 contains 12 residues. Per germline, CDR1 LGHDT and CDR2 YNNKEL (reference sequence). The chain's CDR3 is CASSQVTAPQFF. CDR3 sequence (DNA): TGTGCCAGCAGCCAAGTGACGGCCCCGCAGTTCTTC.

As DNA, the CDR3 is TGTGCCAGCGGCCCCAGGACTAGCGGGGGGATTATTCAAGAGACCCAGTACTTC. Its protein is CASGPRTSGGIIQETQYF. The chain recombines TRBV4-2 with TRBJ2-5; the match to TRBD2 covers 14 bases. Germline-derived CDR1 and CDR2 are LGHNA and YNFKEQ. The junction had 13 bases not matched to a gene; V was cut back by 8 bases and J by 2 bases. CDR3 length equals 18 residues.

This clonotype was seen repeatedly, ten times or more. The V and J genes are TRBV12-3 or TRBV12-4 and TRBJ1-1, with D hard to call. V gave up 6 bases and J gave up 0 bases, with 8 bases separating them. The CDR3 covers 13 residues. The CDR3 region is CASSLSLNTEAFF. CDR3 DNA sequence: TGTGCCAGCAGCCTCTCCCTGAACACTGAAGCTTTCTTT.

This clonotype was detected many times. The gene calls are TRBV12-3 or TRBV12-4 and TRBJ2-1, with 9 bases lining up with TRBD1. The CDR3 totals 16 residues. The V gene end was trimmed by 6 bases and the J gene end by 0 bases; junction bases not matched to a gene: 6. The CDR3 nucleotides read TGTGCCAGCAGCACCGGACAGGGGATCTCCTACAATGAGCAGTTCTTC. This sequence encodes CASSTGQGISYNEQFF.

This clonotype was found many times. The rearrangement links TRBV5-4 to TRBJ2-2; no firm D call. The CDR3 is 14 residues long. Looked up from germline, CDR1 is SGHNT and CDR2 is YYREEE (reference sequence). Trimming removed 0 bases at V and 7 bases at J, with 10 bases between. The CDR3 sequence: CASSLVPGNGELFF. The CDR3 DNA sequence: TGTGCCAGCAGCTTGGTCCCGGGTAACGGGGAGCTGTTTTTT.

This clonotype was recorded many times. V usage is TRBV6-2 or TRBV6-3 and J usage is TRBJ2-3; D uncertain. The germline CDR1 and CDR2 sequences are MNHEY and SVGEGT. Trimming cost V 6 bases and J 1 base, with 11 bases left between them. The CDR3 extends over 14 amino acids. The CDR3 here is CASRPYGGTDTQYF. CDR3 coding DNA: TGTGCCAGCAGACCTTACGGCGGCACAGATACGCAGTATTTT.

In its sample, this clonotype was seen many times. The chain employs TRBV12-3 or TRBV12-4 and TRBJ2-7; D call uncertain. The CDR3 runs to 11 residues. V was shortened by 1 base and J by 5 bases, with 3 bases between the two germline ends. CDR3 bases: TGTGCCAGCAGTTTAGGGAACGAGCAGTACTTC. As protein: CASSLGNEQYF.

This clonotype was seen more than once but under ten times. The CDR3 region is CASSLTGTANTEAFF. CDR3 nucleotides: TGCGCCAGCAGTTTAACCGGGACAGCGAACACTGAAGCTTTCTTT. This chain uses TRBV5-1 with TRBJ1-1, with TRBD1 identical over 7 bases. CDR1 is SGHRS and CDR2 is YFSETQ in the germline V gene. CDR3 size: 15 residues. V was pared by 5 bases and J by 1 base, with 8 bases of the junction left unmatched.

This clonotype has only one observation. This chain joins TRBV20-1 and TRBJ1-1; 8 positions match TRBD1. V dropped 6 bases and J dropped 4; count of bases not matched to a gene: 7. The CDR3 consists of 13 residues. Germline V gene data show CDR1 as DFQATT and CDR2 as SNEGSKA (reference sequence). The CDR3 sequence: CSAPGGSLTEAFF. CDR3 bases: TGCAGTGCCCCAGGGGGCAGTCTCACTGAAGCTTTCTTT.

The chain uses TRBV15 and TRBJ2-3, with D unclear. CDR3 size: 15 residues. V shed 0 bases and J shed 1 base, with 8 bases lying between them. CDR1 and CDR2 (germline): LNHNV, YYDKDF (reference sequence). In DNA, the CDR3 is TGTGCCACCAGCAGAGATGGTGGGCGCACAGATACGCAGTATTTT. This sequence encodes CATSRDGGRTDTQYF. The whole variable domain, filled in from reference TRBV15 and TRBJ2-3, reads DAMVIQNPRYQVTQFGKPVTLSCSQTLNHNVMYWYQQKSSQAPKLLFHYYDKDFNNEADTPDNFQSRRPNTSFCFLDIRSPGLGDTAMYLCATSRDGGRTDTQYFGPGTRLTVL.

This clonotype has at least ten counts. The J gene is TRBJ2-1, the V gene TRBV18, with TRBD2 matching over 7 bases. Germline assignment: CDR1 KGHSH and CDR2 LQKENI. The ends lost 2 bases at V and 3 bases at J; junction bases unmatched: 4. CDR3 length equals 15 residues. DNA for the CDR3: TGTGCCAGCTCACCATTAACTAGCGTCTACAATGAGCAGTTCTTC. This sequence encodes CASSPLTSVYNEQFF. The full variable domain, its missing parts supplied by reference TRBV18 and TRBJ2-1, is NAGVMQNPRHLVRRRGQEARLRCSPMKGHSHVYWYRQLPEEGLKFMVYLQKENIIDESGMPKERFSAEFPKEGPSILRIQQVVRGDSAAYFCASSPLTSVYNEQFFGPGTRLTVL.

This clonotype was observed a handful of times. The chain combines TRBV4-2 with TRBJ1-1; a weak D match, TRBD1 (5 bases). Trimming stripped 4 bases from V and 8 bases from J, with 17 bases between. The CDR3 extends over 14 amino acids. In germline, CDR1 is LGHNA, CDR2 YNFKEQ. CDR3 nucleotide sequence: TGTGCCAGCAGCCCCTATCCCTCGGACATAGAAGCTTTCTTT. This translates into CASSPYPSDIEAFF.

This CDR3 reads CASSFQGAFTDTQYF. The CDR3 coding sequence is TGCGCCAGCAGCTTCCAGGGGGCTTTCACAGATACGCAGTATTTT. V is TRBV5-1 and J is TRBJ2-3, with 8 bases aligning to TRBD1. The CDR3 loop spans 15 amino acids. The V gene end was trimmed by 2 bases and the J gene end by 2 bases; junction bases not matched to a gene: 4. Per germline, CDR1 SGHRS and CDR2 YFSETQ.

This clonotype appeared many times. V usage is TRBV5-1 and J usage is TRBJ1-2; D is possibly TRBD1 (6 bases). The germline V and J ends were trimmed by 7 bases and 4 bases, with 17 bases remaining between them. This CDR3 comprises 14 residues. Germline V gene sequence: CDR1 SGHRS, CDR2 YFSETQ. The CDR3 DNA reads TGCGCCAGCGGAACGGGGGGCCCAAGCTATGGCTACACCTTC. This codes for CASGTGGPSYGYTF. The full variable domain, with the rest looked up from reference TRBV5-1 and TRBJ1-2, is KAGVTQTPRYLIKTRGQQVTLSCSPISGHRSVSWYQQTPGQGLQFLFEYFSETQRNKGNFPGRFSGRQFSNSRSEMNVSTLELGDSALYLCASGTGGPSYGYTFGSGTRLTVV.